This is a list of T cell receptor beta chains from one sample in a study of cytomegalovirus exposure and HLA in healthy donors. Clones were read by immunoSEQ multiplex PCR, and TCRdb kept only the in-frame ones, dropping some. The profile shows more than 150,000 clones, roughly 80% of them singletons. The sequenced sample was PBMCs. These receptors came from a man aged 50 or older in good health and CMV-seronegative. Each CDR3 is given without its conserved first and last residue.

TRBJ2-7 TRBV6-5 ASSYCQERCEQY
TRBJ2-7 TRBV7-2 ASSLDGSYEQY
TRBJ2-5 TRBV7-8 ASSQPGETQY
TRBJ1-4 TRBV4-2 ASSFKEGRNEKLF
TRBJ1-3 TRBV7-9 ASSLNTGSGNTIY
TRBJ1-5 TRBV2 ASKAGRIQPQH
TRBJ2-5 TRBV5-1 ASSLQPGVETQY
TRBJ2-3 TRBV7-6 ASSLPDYSSTDTQY
TRBJ1-1 TRBV4-1 ASSQEMTGQAF
TRBJ2-1 TRBV4-1 ASSLGAGQREF
TRBJ1-2 TRBV5-6 ASSSIPRGTYGYT
TRBJ1-2 TRBV6-1 ASSETTGVGSGYT
TRBJ2-5 TRBV2 ASSLTGFQETQY
TRBJ1-1 TRBV25-1 ASKPDGGNTEAF
TRBJ2-1 TRBV7-3 ASSSGTRASNEQF
TRBJ1-2 TRBV6-1 ATSPGTGAYGYT